The 5 T cell receptor beta chains given below trace back to one sample, sequenced in a study of cytomegalovirus exposure and HLA in healthy donors. Libraries were prepared by immunoSEQ multiplex PCR; TCRdb keeps only in-frame clonotypes and omits some of them. The table includes some 90,000 clones, roughly 97% detected once. Input material: PBMCs. These receptors were taken from a man younger than 35 in good health and CMV-seronegative.

J is TRBJ2-1 and V is TRBV6-5, with TRBD1 as a possible D gene (6 bases). This CDR3 spans 13 amino acids. From germline, CDR1 is MNHEY and CDR2 SVGAGI. V lost 6 bases and J lost 8, with 14 bases in between. Here the CDR3 DNA reads TGTGCCAGCAGCTCCCAGGGGCGCCATGAGCAGTTCTTC. This sequence encodes CASSSQGRHEQFF.

The CDR3 is CASRRTSGTATDTQYF. Written as DNA, the CDR3 is TGTGCCAGCAGGAGGACTAGCGGGACGGCGACAGATACGCAGTATTTT. The gene calls are TRBV6-6 and TRBJ2-3; 12 positions match TRBD2. From germline, CDR1 is MNHNY and CDR2 SVGAGI (reference sequence). The CDR3 loop spans 16 amino acids. The trim removed 6 bases at V and 3 bases at J, leaving 7 bases unmatched.

The gene calls are TRBV6-1 and TRBJ2-3, with TRBD2 identical over 12 bases. The V gene end was trimmed by 8 bases and the J gene end by 0 bases; junction bases not matched to a gene: 3. This CDR3 region has 15 residues. Germline CDR1 MNHNS, CDR2 SASEGT. The CDR3 sequence: CASLGLAGSTDTQYF. Here the CDR3 DNA reads TGTGCCAGCCTCGGACTAGCGGGAAGCACAGATACGCAGTATTTT.

The chain links TRBV5-1 to TRBJ2-7; D not resolved. V lost 0 bases to trimming and J lost 3 bases, with 16 bases between them. From germline, CDR1 is SGHRS and CDR2 YFSETQ. The CDR3 is made up of 16 amino acids. CDR3 sequence: CASSLGPLEDGYEQYV. CDR3 nucleotides: TGCGCCAGCAGCTTGGGTCCTTTAGAGGATGGCTACGAGCAGTACGTC.

V gene TRBV28 combines with J gene TRBJ1-3; TRBD1 aligns across 7 bases. Trimming took 5 bases from V and 0 from J; bases not matched to a gene: 7. The germline gives CDR1 MDHEN, CDR2 SYDVKM. The CDR3 loop spans 16 amino acids. CDR3: CASSEPGQISGNTIYF. The CDR3 nucleotides are TGTGCCAGCAGTGAACCGGGACAGATCTCTGGAAACACCATATATTTT.